The 26 T cell receptor beta chains below come from one sample, sequenced in a study of cytomegalovirus exposure and HLA in healthy donors. Both 60 Vbeta primers and 13 Jbeta primers went into the PCR. Clones were sequenced by immunoSEQ multiplex PCR, and TCRdb holds only the in-frame ones, with some missing. The sample consists of approximately 130,000 clones, about 80% of them appearing once. The sample comprised PBMCs. These receptors were taken from a young woman in good health and CMV-seronegative.

The chain's CDR3 is CASSATPQSTEKLFF. CDR3 nucleotides: TGTGCCAGCAGCGCAACTCCCCAAAGCACTGAAAAACTGTTTTTT. This chain uses TRBV9 with TRBJ1-4; D is unresolved. The CDR3 runs to 15 residues. Germline V gene sequence: CDR1 SGDLS, CDR2 YYNGEE. V was trimmed by 3 bases and J by 7 bases, leaving 16 bases between them.

DNA of the CDR3: TGTGCCACCAGCAGAGACAGACTAGCGGGAGGGCATGAGCAGTTCTTC. This gives the protein CATSRDRLAGGHEQFF. The chain couples TRBV15 to TRBJ2-1; 14 bases fit TRBD2. Losses at the gene ends were 0 bases for V and 8 bases for J; bases not matched to a gene: 3. The CDR3 spans 16 residues. Germline CDR1 and CDR2: LNHNV and YYDKDF (reference sequence). Full variable domain (outside the CDR3, taken from reference TRBV15 and TRBJ2-1): DAMVIQNPRYQVTQFGKPVTLSCSQTLNHNVMYWYQQKSSQAPKLLFHYYDKDFNNEADTPDNFQSRRPNTSFCFLDIRSPGLGDTAMYLCATSRDRLAGGHEQFFGPGTRLTVL.

This clone was picked up one time. The genes are TRBV29-1 and TRBJ2-1; 12 bases fit TRBD2. Germline CDR1 reads SQVTM; CDR2 reads ANQGSEA. CDR3 length equals 13 residues. With 3 bases clipped from V and 8 bases from J, the junction kept 2 bases outside the gene matches. The CDR3 is CSVETSGSYEQFF. As DNA, the CDR3 is TGCAGCGTTGAGACTAGCGGGAGCTATGAGCAGTTCTTC.

About this clone: One end of the junction does not line up with germline, which may come from a read error. The V call is TRBV7-8, the J call TRBJ2-5; maybe TRBD1 (6 bases). Per germline, CDR1 SGHVS and CDR2 FQNEAQ. CDR3 length: 16 amino acids. CDR3 sequence reads: CAGSSQTTGQRETQYF. Here the CDR3 DNA reads TGTGCCGGCAGCTCACAGACAACAGGGCAGCGGGAGACCCAGTACTTC. Looking up the rest from reference TRBV7-8 and TRBJ2-5 gives the full variable domain: GAGVSQSPRYKVAKRGQDVALRCDPISGHVSLFWYQQALGQGPEFLTYFQNEAQLDKSGLPSDRFFAERPEGSVSTLKIQRTQQEDSAVYLCAGSSQTTGQRETQYFGPGTRLLVL.

The chain joins TRBV6-5 to TRBJ1-3, with D possibly matching TRBD1 (6 bases). The CDR3 length is 13 residues. Trimming took 2 bases from V and 4 from J, leaving 6 bases between them. Germline V gives CDR1 MNHEY, CDR2 SVGAGI. CDR3 protein: CASSYDRGNTIYF. Here the CDR3 DNA reads TGTGCCAGCAGTTACGACAGGGGAAACACCATATATTTT.

J is TRBJ1-1 and V is TRBV29-1; D gene ambiguous. Trimming left V 7 bases short and J 4 bases short, with 13 bases between. The CDR3 totals 12 residues. Germline V lookup: CDR1 SQVTM, CDR2 ANQGSEA. In nucleotides, the CDR3 is TGCAGCGCGAAGAGGGATTCCACTGAAGCTTTCTTT. This codes for CSAKRDSTEAFF.

The J gene is TRBJ2-3, the V gene TRBV7-6; D call uncertain. Germline V gives CDR1 SGHVS, CDR2 FNYEAQ. The CDR3 spans 16 residues. V was pared by 3 bases and J by 0 bases, with 13 bases between. The CDR3 DNA reads as TGTGCCAGCAGCTTCGGCACTACACTGAGCACAGATACGCAGTATTTT. It codes for CASSFGTTLSTDTQYF.

This clone came up a few times. V gene TRBV23-1 combines with J gene TRBJ2-1; 7 positions agree with TRBD1. TRBV23-1 has ORF status, its function being uncertain. V shed 3 bases and J 4 bases; nucleotides not matched to a gene: 21. The CDR3 is 20 residues long. The DNA of the CDR3 is TGCGCCAGCAGTCATATCGGACAGGCCTGCCCTCCTTCTAATTACAATGAGCAGTTCTTC. It is translated as CASSHIGQACPPSNYNEQFF.

This clone was counted between two and nine times. This sequence joins TRBV25-1 and TRBJ1-2; TRBD1 agrees at 8 bases. This CDR3 is built from 14 residues. Looked up from germline, CDR1 is MGHDK and CDR2 is SYGVNS. V dropped 3 bases and J dropped 5; count of bases not matched to a gene: 5. The CDR3 region has the DNA TGTGCCAGCAGTGATGGACAGGGTTTTTATGGCTACACCTTC. Encoded protein: CASSDGQGFYGYTF.

The chain recombines TRBV18 with TRBJ1-2; possibly TRBD1 for D (6 bases). Germline V gene lookup returns CDR1 KGHSH and CDR2 LQKENI. The CDR3 contains 14 residues. Between the trimmed V and J ends, which lost 2 bases and 3 bases, there was a span of 10 bases. CDR3 loop: CASSPSPGDYGYTF. CDR3 nucleotide sequence: TGTGCCAGCTCACCATCCCCAGGGGACTATGGCTACACCTTC. Supplemented by reference TRBV18 and TRBJ1-2, the full variable domain reads NAGVMQNPRHLVRRRGQEARLRCSPMKGHSHVYWYRQLPEEGLKFMVYLQKENIIDESGMPKERFSAEFPKEGPSILRIQQVVRGDSAAYFCASSPSPGDYGYTFGSGTRLTVV.

The V gene is TRBV6-1, the J gene TRBJ1-5; D gene ambiguous. V shed 8 bases and J shed 2 bases, with 10 bases lying between them. The CDR3 contains 13 residues. CDR1 is MNHNS and CDR2 is SASEGT in the germline V gene. In nucleotides, the CDR3 is TGTGCCAGCGTTCGGTATGGCAATCAGCCCCAGCATTTT. It encodes CASVRYGNQPQHF.

The chain has TRBV19 and TRBJ1-2; D may be TRBD1 (5 bases). Germline V gene data show CDR1 as LNHDA and CDR2 as SQIVND (reference sequence). Trimming left V 5 bases short and J 2 bases short, with 12 bases between. The length of the CDR3 is 14 residues. CDR3 nucleotide sequence: TGTGCCAGTAGTCCTACGGACAAGAACTATGGCTACACCTTC. It specifies CASSPTDKNYGYTF. The entire variable domain, with the rest obtained from reference TRBV19 and TRBJ1-2, is as follows: DGGITQSPKYLFRKEGQNVTLSCEQNLNHDAMYWYRQDPGQGLRLIYYSQIVNDFQKGDIAEGYSVSREKKESFPLTVTSAQKNPTAFYLCASSPTDKNYGYTFGSGTRLTVV.

This clone was observed a few times. The rearrangement uses TRBV4-3 and TRBJ1-2; D might be TRBD1 (5 bases). With 1 base removed from V and 5 bases from J, the gap between germline ends came to 11 bases. There are 14 residues in the CDR3. Germline lookup yields CDR1 LGHNA and CDR2 YSLEER. The CDR3 nucleotides are TGCGCCAGCAGCCAAGCCGCAGGGTATTATGGCTACACCTTC. It encodes CASSQAAGYYGYTF.

The rearrangement links TRBV9 to TRBJ2-2; TRBD2 might be the D (6 bases). The CDR3 runs to 15 residues. The V gene lost 4 bases and the J gene lost 3 bases, with 13 bases spanning the gap. Germline-derived CDR1 and CDR2 are SGDLS and YYNGEE. CDR3 amino acids: CASSTLASHTGELFF. The CDR3 DNA is TGTGCCAGCAGCACCCTAGCGTCCCACACCGGGGAGCTGTTTTTT.

V usage is TRBV7-6 and J usage is TRBJ2-1, with D possibly matching TRBD2 (6 bases). The ends were cut back, 6 bases at V and 5 bases at J, with 11 bases in the middle. Germline CDR1 reads SGHVS; CDR2 reads FNYEAQ. The CDR3 consists of 13 residues. In nucleotides, the CDR3 is TGTGCCAGCAGTGTGAGGGAGGACAATGAGCAGTTCTTC. It encodes CASSVREDNEQFF.

The chain recombines TRBV4-1 with TRBJ1-4; D not resolved. Germline-derived CDR1 and CDR2 are MGHRA and YSYEKL. The ends were cut back, 1 base at V and 7 bases at J, with 10 bases in the middle. This CDR3 has 14 amino acids. CDR3 in amino acids: CASSQVRAGEKLFF. CDR3 DNA: TGCGCCAGCAGCCAAGTGAGGGCAGGTGAAAAACTGTTTTTT.

The chain employs TRBV19 and TRBJ1-1; 10 nucleotides align to TRBD1. The CDR3 sequence is 15 residues long. The junction had 12 bases not matched to a gene; V was cut back by 6 bases and J by 8 bases. From germline, CDR1 is LNHDA and CDR2 SQIVND (reference sequence). CDR3 sequence reads: CASRNQNRDRGEAFF. CDR3 DNA: TGTGCCAGTAGGAATCAGAACCGGGACAGGGGAGAAGCTTTCTTT.

The chain joins TRBV4-3 to TRBJ1-6; 8 bases fit TRBD1. This CDR3 has 15 residues. V trimming: 4 bases; J trimming: 10 bases; junction bases outside the gene matches: 9. Germline CDR1 reads LGHNA; CDR2 reads YSLEER. The CDR3 region has the DNA TGCGCCAGCAGCCTCACAGGGGGGGGGATATCACCCCTCCACTTT. Translating gives CASSLTGGGISPLHF.

This sequence joins TRBV10-2 and TRBJ1-1; D is unresolved. With 1 base removed from V and 11 bases from J, the gap between germline ends came to 11 bases. The CDR3 spans 12 residues. Germline-derived CDR1 and CDR2 are WSHSY and SAAADI. The CDR3 spells CASSEYGVWAFF. The DNA for the CDR3 is TGCGCCAGCAGTGAGTACGGGGTGTGGGCTTTCTTT.

This clone appeared once. The J gene is TRBJ1-1, the V gene TRBV23-1; D is undetermined. TRBV23-1 is classed as an ORF, of uncertain function. Deletions cut 0 bases from V and 3 bases from J, with 8 bases between. The CDR3 consists of 14 residues. The CDR3 nucleotides read TGCGCCAGCAGTCAATCGAGAACAGACACTGAAGCTTTCTTT. This encodes CASSQSRTDTEAFF.

V and J are TRBV6-6 and TRBJ2-7, with 7 positions matching TRBD2. This CDR3 contains 14 residues. With 5 bases clipped from V and 0 bases from J, the junction kept 4 bases outside the gene matches. Germline V gene data show CDR1 as MNHNY and CDR2 as SVGAGI (reference sequence). The CDR3 spells CASSRSGNSYEQYF. CDR3 bases: TGTGCCAGCAGTCGGAGCGGGAACTCCTACGAGCAGTACTTC.

The sample holds one count of this clone. The V gene is TRBV19, the J gene TRBJ1-4; D is unclear. V was shortened by 5 bases and J by 5 bases, with 15 bases between the two germline ends. In germline, CDR1 is LNHDA, CDR2 SQIVND (reference sequence). This CDR3 contains 15 residues. This CDR3 reads CASSEYSYGNEKLFF. CDR3 bases: TGTGCCAGTAGTGAATACAGCTACGGAAATGAAAAACTGTTTTTT.

This clone was seen just once. The V gene is TRBV7-9, the J gene TRBJ2-3, with TRBD2 matching over 7 bases. This CDR3 comprises 14 residues. Losses at the gene ends were 6 bases for V and 3 bases for J; bases not matched to a gene: 6. Looked up from germline, CDR1 is SEHNR and CDR2 is FQNEAQ (reference sequence). CDR3 sequence: CASSSSGATDTQYF. CDR3 bases: TGTGCCAGCAGTTCTAGCGGTGCGACAGATACGCAGTATTTT. Drawing the rest from reference TRBV7-9 and TRBJ2-3, the complete variable domain is DTGVSQNPRHKITKRGQNVTFRCDPISEHNRLYWYRQTLGQGPEFLTYFQNEAQLEKSRLLSDRFSAERPKGSFSTLEIQRTEQGDSAMYLCASSSSGATDTQYFGPGTRLTVL.

The chain joins TRBV25-1 to TRBJ1-1; 7 nucleotides align to TRBD1. This CDR3 has 15 amino acids. Germline CDR1 MGHDK, CDR2 SYGVNS. The J segment lost 4 bases and the V segment lost 3 bases, leaving 8 bases of the junction unmatched. The CDR3 DNA is TGTGCCAGCAGTGACAAGGGACAGACCCCCACTGAAGCTTTCTTT. This codes for CASSDKGQTPTEAFF.

The rearrangement uses TRBV6-5 and TRBJ2-7; D may be TRBD1 (6 bases). The CDR3 loop spans 13 amino acids. Trimming removed 0 bases at V and 6 bases at J, with 9 bases between. Germline lookup yields CDR1 MNHEY and CDR2 SVGAGI. The CDR3 sequence is CASSYSRTVEQYF. The CDR3 DNA sequence: TGTGCCAGCAGTTACTCGCGGACAGTCGAGCAGTACTTC.

This chain uses TRBV7-9 with TRBJ1-2, with D tentatively TRBD1 (5 bases). CDR1 and CDR2 from the germline V gene are SEHNR and FQNEAQ (reference sequence). Trimming cost V 2 bases and J 8 bases, with 9 bases left between them. The CDR3 spans 12 residues. The CDR3 nucleotides read TGTGCCAGCAGCTTACGGGGGGACGGCTACACCTTC. Protein sequence: CASSLRGDGYTF.